This record covers a single T cell receptor beta chain. The antigen it recognizes is unknown. No much larger clone is present one base from it, and per-base qualities are unavailable. The data derive from a study of blood T cell repertoires in COVID-19 (TCRdb year 2020). Broadly, across the study: Samples covering the acute and convalescent phases of COVID-19 were provided by collaborators in the United States, Italy and Spain. The material from the prospective study consisted of cDNA or gDNA derived from T cells, B-cell-depleted T cells, or PBMCs. Subjects who had been exposed to COVID-19, were actively infected with it, or had recovered from it provided the deeply sampled blood TCRbeta repertoires that made up the dataset. A freely available public database, intended as a resource for researchers studying the immune response to SARS-CoV-2, is where the repertoires were released. The samples were drawn from two sources: the first 160 participants of the ongoing ImmuneRACE study, and 1,000 to 1,500 subjects contributed by 6 global collaborators. Nearly every sample came with metadata listing a de-identified subject ID, COVID-19 status, age in years and sex. HLA class I and class II types, where available, came from metadata supplied by the sample provider rather than from assay-based typing. Beyond this particular receptor, the publication reports: The amount of clinical and demographic metadata varied by source and participant and was provided uncurated.

Participants in the prospective study were aged about 18 to 89 years, lived in about two dozen United States geographic areas, and enrolled through a virtual design. To assign participants to cohorts, the prospective study relied on clinical history that participants themselves reported in a screening survey and a study questionnaire. Recovered participants in ImmuneRACE Cohort 3 were defined as having two consecutive negative NP/OP PCR tests, clearance from a healthcare professional, or resolution of symptoms. Mobile phlebotomists in the prospective study collected whole blood, serum and a nasopharyngeal or oropharyngeal swab from every participant. Over an approximately 2-month period, participants in the prospective study had the option of providing additional blood draws and questionnaires. Before DNA extraction, blood samples from the prospective study were shipped at room temperature or frozen.

TCRbeta CDR3 regions were amplified from genomic DNA by means of the immunoSEQ Assay, a bias-controlled multiplex PCR. The paper's data handling went like this. The number of nucleated cells in each sample was estimated by amplification of reference gene primers within the assay. To quantify the absolute abundance of each unique TCRbeta CDR3 rearrangement, sequence reads were collapsed and filtered. Productive Simpson clonality was computed per sample as the square root of Simpson's diversity index over productive rearrangements. The table was pulled from immuneACCESS by TCRdb, which kept in-frame rearrangements only. Such tables lose some clones; where checked, under half of the loss comes from unresolved V genes, and the rest has no known cause. D and trimming come from the DNA, and the V and J calls and clone size come from that table. In all, the sample holds 300,000 to 400,000 clones, and 80% to 90% of those were seen once. 1% of the sample rests with the top ten.

Measured from the cysteine to the phenylalanine, the CDR3 is 13 residues long. The kept DNA is CDR3 alone, 39 bases in frame from the first base. Per the germline V gene, MNHEY is the CDR1 and SVGAGI is the CDR2. At the junction V is shortened by 10 bases and J by 6 bases, with 19 bases in between. This TCR was sampled from a man younger than 35 who had recovered from COVID-19. The rearrangement joined TRBV6-5 to TRBJ2-7; TRBD1 is a weak D gene call, 7 bases matching. Sample: PBMCs or T cells enriched from blood (not recorded which). The CDR3 has the sequence CATGTARRGEQYF. The DNA reads as follows: TGTGCCACCGGGACAGCCCGGAGGGGCGAGCAGTACTTC.